This is a list of T cell receptor beta chains from one sample in a study of T cell clones after liver transplantation. TCRdb's table, derived via immunoSEQ multiplex PCR, lists solely in-frame clones and lacks some. Of tens of thousands of clones listed, 90% to 95% are singletons. The sequences come from CD4+ T cells from blood, collected roughly 25 months after liver transplant. The receptor source for this set is a human patient who received a liver transplant. Some T cells may be graft donor cells. CDR3s include the opening cysteine and the closing phenylalanine or tryptophan. The D gene is left open where the match is weak. A row's size may be missing; if present it is once, few, many or a size class.

CASTPGTRFQETQYF	TGTGCCAGCACCCCCGGGACACGGTTCCAAGAGACCCAGTACTTC	TRBV2	.	.	TRBJ2-5
CASSLAPGVSNEQFF	TGCGCCAGCAGCTTGGCCCCGGGAGTATCAAATGAGCAGTTCTTC	TRBV5-1	.	.	TRBJ2-1
CASSLLWNSPLHF	TGCGCCAGCAGCTTGTTATGGAATTCACCCCTCCACTTT	TRBV5-1	.	.	TRBJ1-6
CASSPPMGGDSEQYF	TGTGCCAGCTCACCACCTATGGGAGGGGACTCCGAGCAGTACTTC	TRBV18	.	TRBD2	TRBJ2-7
CASSPGQGATQYF	TGCGCCAGCAGTCCGGGACAGGGGGCAACCCAGTACTTC	TRBV10-2	.	TRBD1	TRBJ2-5
CASSLASGEPEQYF	TGTGCCAGCAGCTTGGCGAGCGGAGAGCCAGAGCAGTATTTT	TRBV5-4	.	.	TRBJ2-3
CASSGQGPYYGYTF	TGTGCCAGCAGTGGACAGGGGCCCTACTATGGCTACACCTTC	TRBV2	.	TRBD1	TRBJ1-2
CAWSVWGTEAFF	TGTGCCTGGAGTGTATGGGGTACTGAAGCTTTCTTT	TRBV30	.	.	TRBJ1-1
CASSPSEVPMDTEAFF	TGTGCCAGCTCACCATCGGAGGTACCAATGGACACTGAAGCTTTCTTT	TRBV18	.	.	TRBJ1-1
CASSELRDRYYEQYF	TGTGCCAGCAGTGAACTCCGGGACAGGTACTACGAGCAGTACTTC	TRBV28	.	TRBD1	TRBJ2-7
CASSLRSSGSGGELFF	TGTGCCAGCAGCTTACGAAGTAGCGGGAGTGGCGGGGAGCTGTTTTTT	TRBV11-1	.	TRBD2	TRBJ2-2
CASSLEAGLSTDTQYF	TGTGCCAGCAGCTTAGAAGCAGGGTTAAGCACAGATACGCAGTATTTT	TRBV7-6	.	.	TRBJ2-3
CASRSHIATQPQHF	TGTGCCAGCAGGTCCCATATAGCAACTCAGCCCCAGCATTTT	TRBV9	.	.	TRBJ1-5
CASSEGFRAEAFF	TGTGCCAGCAGTGAGGGTTTTCGGGCTGAAGCTTTCTTT	TRBV6-1	.	.	TRBJ1-1
CAITGPGYGYTF	TGTGCCATCACAGGGCCTGGCTATGGCTACACCTTC	TRBV7-2	.	.	TRBJ1-2
CASSLGRYTGELFF	TGTGCCAGCAGCTTAGGACGTTACACCGGGGAGCTGTTTTTT	TRBV7-6	.	.	TRBJ2-2
CASSRRTGRGNSPLHF	TGCGCCAGCAGCCGGAGGACAGGTAGGGGTAATTCACCCCTCCACTTT	TRBV4-3	.	TRBD1	TRBJ1-6
CASSLEGANVLTF	TGCGCCAGCAGCTTGGAAGGGGCCAACGTCCTGACTTTC	TRBV5-1	.	.	TRBJ2-6
CASSFTRTVSDRDEQFF	TGTGCCAGCAGCTTCACCCGAACAGTATCGGACCGGGATGAGCAGTTCTTC	TRBV7-9	.	.	TRBJ2-1
CAYSSGTGGYGYTF	TGTGCCTACTCCTCCGGGACAGGGGGCTATGGCTACACCTTC	TRBV30	.	TRBD1	TRBJ1-2
CASSLRPDSGNTIYF	TGTGCCAGCAGCTTACGGCCGGACTCTGGAAACACCATATATTTT	TRBV7-2	.	.	TRBJ1-3
CASTQRNTGELFF	TGCGCCAGCACTCAGAGAAACACCGGGGAGCTGTTTTTT	TRBV5-1	.	.	TRBJ2-2
CASRGGTAPSYEQYF	TGTGCCAGCAGAGGGGGGACAGCACCATCCTACGAGCAGTACTTC	TRBV7-6	.	.	TRBJ2-7
CASSYGAGNTEAFF	TGTGCCAGCAGTTACGGGGCAGGAAACACTGAAGCTTTCTTT	TRBV6-6	.	.	TRBJ1-1
CASSVYRGDTQYF	TGTGCCAGCAGCGTATATCGGGGAGATACGCAGTATTTT	TRBV9	.	.	TRBJ2-3
CASQGQGVNEKLFF	TGTGCCAGTCAAGGACAGGGGGTTAATGAAAAACTGTTTTTT	TRBV19	once	TRBD1	TRBJ1-4
CSVPGPGDEQYF	TGCAGCGTCCCTGGGCCAGGGGACGAGCAGTACTTC	TRBV29-1	.	.	TRBJ2-7
CASSLRTRSIREQFF	TGTGCCAGCAGCCTTCGGACTAGGAGTATTCGGGAGCAGTTCTTC	TRBV7-8	few	TRBD2	TRBJ2-1
CASSVDAGAYNEQFF	TGTGCCAGCAGCGTAGATGCGGGAGCCTACAATGAGCAGTTCTTC	TRBV9	.	TRBD2	TRBJ2-1
CASSQGQGHITEAFF	TGTGCCAGCAGCCAAGGACAGGGGCATATCACTGAAGCTTTCTTT	TRBV6-6	.	TRBD1	TRBJ1-1
CASSRDGSSYEQYF	TGTGCCAGTTCCCGGGACGGGAGCTCCTACGAGCAGTACTTC	TRBV27	.	.	TRBJ2-7
CASSLHAAVDF	TGTGCCAGCAGCTTGCACGCCGCAGTGGATTTT	TRBV5-6	.	.	TRBJ1-3
CASSRQGGPYEQYF	TGTGCCAGCAGTAGACAGGGGGGACCATACGAGCAGTACTTC	TRBV6-6	.	TRBD1	TRBJ2-7
CASSEYSGNTIYF	TGTGCCAGCAGTGAATACTCTGGAAACACCATATATTTT	TRBV2	.	.	TRBJ1-3
CASSPPQGFAEAFF	TGTGCCAGCAGTCCTCCACAGGGTTTCGCTGAAGCTTTCTTT	TRBV27	.	.	TRBJ1-1
CASSPGTGGIEQYF	TGTGCCAGCTCACCAGGTACAGGGGGGATCGAGCAGTACTTC	TRBV18	.	TRBD1	TRBJ2-7
CASSSSVRIYNEQFF	TGTGCCAGCAGCTCCTCAGTGAGGATCTACAATGAGCAGTTCTTC	TRBV7-6	.	.	TRBJ2-1
CASSQIRNRFTGANVLTF	TGCGCCAGCAGCCAAATCCGAAACAGGTTTACTGGGGCCAACGTCCTGACTTTC	TRBV4-1	.	.	TRBJ2-6
CASSRQSTALNYGYTF	TGTGCCAGTAGTAGGCAGAGTACTGCTTTGAACTATGGCTACACCTTC	TRBV19	.	.	TRBJ1-2
CASSGPGTGTRGYNEQFF	TGTGCCAGCAGCGGTCCCGGGACAGGGACTAGGGGGTACAATGAGCAGTTCTTC	TRBV9	.	.	TRBJ2-1
CASSLLAGAYEQYF	TGTGCCAGCAGCTTGCTAGCGGGAGCCTACGAGCAGTACTTC	TRBV7-2	.	TRBD2	TRBJ2-7
CATSRGGEGSPLHF	TGTGCCACCAGCAGAGGGGGGGAAGGTTCACCCCTCCACTTT	TRBV15	.	.	TRBJ1-6
CASSTRGTFRTGELFF	TGTGCCAGTAGTACCCGTGGGACTTTTAGGACCGGGGAGCTGTTTTTT	TRBV19	.	.	TRBJ2-2
CASSVVGGRIGDTQYF	TGTGCCAGCAGCGTAGTCGGCGGGAGGATAGGAGATACGCAGTATTTT	TRBV9	.	TRBD2	TRBJ2-3
CASSLGLAGGTYNEQFF	TGTGCCAGCAGCTTAGGACTAGCGGGGGGTACCTACAATGAGCAGTTCTTC	TRBV7-9	.	TRBD2	TRBJ2-1
CASSLSTGQKAFF	TGTGCCAGCAGCTTATCAACGGGACAGAAAGCTTTCTTT	TRBV7-3	.	TRBD1	TRBJ1-1
CASSSAQGSDTQYF	TGTGCCAGCAGCTCGGCACAGGGTTCAGATACGCAGTATTTT	TRBV5-4	.	.	TRBJ2-3
CASSSRGQGATSYEQYF	TGTGCCAGTAGTTCCCGGGGACAGGGCGCCACTTCCTACGAGCAGTACTTC	TRBV19	.	TRBD1	TRBJ2-7
CASSFGTGQETQYF	TGCGCCAGCAGCTTCGGGACAGGACAAGAGACCCAGTACTTC	TRBV5-1	.	TRBD1	TRBJ2-5
CASSSTVNTEAFF	TGTGCCAGTAGTTCAACGGTGAACACTGAAGCTTTCTTT	TRBV19	.	.	TRBJ1-1
CASRTRTTIQYF	TGTGCCAGCAGAACTAGGACAACCATTCAGTACTTC	TRBV27	.	.	TRBJ2-4